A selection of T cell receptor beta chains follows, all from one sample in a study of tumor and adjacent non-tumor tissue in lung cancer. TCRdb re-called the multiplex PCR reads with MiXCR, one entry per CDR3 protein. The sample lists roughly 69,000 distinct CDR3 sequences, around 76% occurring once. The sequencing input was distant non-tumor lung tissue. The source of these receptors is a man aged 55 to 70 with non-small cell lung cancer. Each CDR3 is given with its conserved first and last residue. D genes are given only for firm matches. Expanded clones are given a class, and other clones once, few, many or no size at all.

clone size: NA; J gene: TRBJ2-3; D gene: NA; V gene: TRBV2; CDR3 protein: CASSGPRRVVDTQYF; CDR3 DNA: TGTGCCAGCAGCGGTCCCCGGAGGGTGGTAGATACGCAGTATTTT
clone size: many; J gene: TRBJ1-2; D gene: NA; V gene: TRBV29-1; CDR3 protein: CSVGELGYGYTF; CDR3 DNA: TGCAGCGTAGGGGAGTTAGGTTATGGCTACACCTTC
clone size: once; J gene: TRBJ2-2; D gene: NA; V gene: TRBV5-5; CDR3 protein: CAGTMTNTNTGELFF; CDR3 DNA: TGTGCCGGCACCATGACTAACACGAACACCGGGGAGCTGTTTTTT
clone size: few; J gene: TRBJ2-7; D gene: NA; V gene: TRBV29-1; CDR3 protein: CAVVRGDSYEQYF; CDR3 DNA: TGCGCCGTTGTTCGAGGTGACTCCTACGAGCAGTACTTC
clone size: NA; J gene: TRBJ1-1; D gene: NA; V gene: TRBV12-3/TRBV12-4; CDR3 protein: CASTGRQLNTEAFF; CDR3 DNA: TGTGCCAGCACGGGACGACAGCTGAACACTGAAGCTTTCTTT
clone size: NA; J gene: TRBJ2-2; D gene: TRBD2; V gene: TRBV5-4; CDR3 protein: CASSSTSVRTGELFF; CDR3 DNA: TGTGCCAGCAGCTCGACTAGCGTGAGGACCGGGGAGCTGTTTTTT
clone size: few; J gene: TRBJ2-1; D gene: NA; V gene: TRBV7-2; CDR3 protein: CASSLDRGYEQFF; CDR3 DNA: TGTGCCAGCAGCTTAGATCGGGGATACGAGCAGTTCTTC
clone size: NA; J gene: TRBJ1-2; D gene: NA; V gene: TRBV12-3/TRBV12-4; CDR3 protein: CVSSLGVGYGYTF; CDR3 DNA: TGTGTCAGCAGTTTAGGAGTGGGCTATGGCTACACCTTC
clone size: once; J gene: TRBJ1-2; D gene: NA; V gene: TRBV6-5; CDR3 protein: CASSSPAGVAYGYTF; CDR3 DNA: TGTGCCAGCAGTTCCCCAGCAGGGGTCGCCTATGGTTACACCTTC
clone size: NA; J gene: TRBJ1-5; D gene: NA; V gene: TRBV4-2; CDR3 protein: CASNHDLTSNQPQHF; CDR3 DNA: TGTGCCAGCAACCATGACCTCACTAGCAATCAGCCCCAGCATTTT
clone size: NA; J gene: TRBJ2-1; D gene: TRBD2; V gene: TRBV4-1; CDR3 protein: CASSQGLAGGWDEQFF; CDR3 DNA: TGCGCCAGCAGCCAAGGGCTAGCGGGAGGTTGGGATGAGCAGTTCTTT
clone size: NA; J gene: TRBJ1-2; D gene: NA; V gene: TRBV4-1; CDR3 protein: CPSSQNVDRRDYGYTF; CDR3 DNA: TGCCCCAGCAGCCAAAATGTCGACAGGAGAGACTATGGCTACACCTTC
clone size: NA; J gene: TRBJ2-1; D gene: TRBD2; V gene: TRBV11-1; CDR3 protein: CASEKWEGRGGQFF; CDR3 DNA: TGTGCTAGCGAGAAGTGGGAGGGCCGTGGTGGGCAGTTCTTC
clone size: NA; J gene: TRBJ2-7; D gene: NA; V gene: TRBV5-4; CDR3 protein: CTSRPEDPTREQYF; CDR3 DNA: TGTACCAGCAGACCCGAGGACCCAACGAGGGAGCAGTACTTC
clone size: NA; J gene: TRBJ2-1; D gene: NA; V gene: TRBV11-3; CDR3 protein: CASSQEEGGGNDHFF; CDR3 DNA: TGTGCCAGCAGCCAGGAAGAGGGAGGTGGCAATGATCATTTCTTC
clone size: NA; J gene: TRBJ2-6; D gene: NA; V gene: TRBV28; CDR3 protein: CASSWNTSGANILTF; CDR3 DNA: TGTGCCAGCAGTTGGAACACCTCTGGGGCCAACATCCTGACTTTC
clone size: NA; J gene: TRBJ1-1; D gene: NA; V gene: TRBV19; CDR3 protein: CASSSGSSQDFTEAFF; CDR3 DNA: TGTGCCAGTAGTTCCGGCTCATCTCAGGATTTCACTGAAGCTTTCTTT
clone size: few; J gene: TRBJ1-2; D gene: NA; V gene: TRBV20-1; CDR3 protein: CSATGRDGYTF; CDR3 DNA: TGCAGTGCTACAGGGAGGGATGGCTACACCTTC
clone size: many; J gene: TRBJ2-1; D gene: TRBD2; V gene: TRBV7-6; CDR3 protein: CASSSSGTSSSYNEQFF; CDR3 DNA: TGTGCCAGCAGCTCATCCGGGACTAGCAGCTCCTACAATGAGCAGTTCTTC
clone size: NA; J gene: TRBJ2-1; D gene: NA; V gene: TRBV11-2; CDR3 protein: CASSLDHRVEEQFF; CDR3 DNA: TGTGCCAGCAGCTTAGATCATCGCGTTGAAGAACAGTTCTTC